A single sample gave rise to the 30 T cell receptor beta chains below, sequenced in a study of blood T cell repertoires in COVID-19. Here immunoSEQ multiplex PCR was the method, and the copy in TCRdb shows in-frame clones only, minus some. The sample lists about 52,000 clones, about four fifths occurring once. The specimen was peripheral blood. These TCRs come from a woman aged 80 or older with COVID-19, enrolled during active disease.

The chain couples TRBV7-2 to TRBJ1-1, with D possibly matching TRBD1 (6 bases). The CDR3 sequence is 16 residues long. From germline, CDR1 is SGHTA and CDR2 FQGNSA. V dropped 2 bases and J dropped 4 bases, with 17 bases sitting between them. CDR3 in amino acids: CASSLLSGARATEAFF. The DNA of the CDR3 is TGTGCCAGCAGCTTATTGTCAGGGGCTAGGGCCACTGAAGCTTTCTTT.

This chain connects TRBV7-8 to TRBJ2-1; 10 nucleotides line up with TRBD2. There are 16 residues in the CDR3. The germline V gene has CDR1 SGHVS and CDR2 FQNEAQ. The V and J ends lost 6 bases and 6 bases, in that order; junction bases with no gene match: 11. The CDR3 protein is CASSLAGDPLFNEQFF. The DNA of the CDR3 is TGTGCCAGCAGTCTAGCGGGAGACCCTCTTTTCAATGAGCAGTTCTTC.

The chain employs TRBV25-1 and TRBJ1-1; 7 bases line up with TRBD1. J gave up 2 bases and V 9 bases, and 6 bases lay outside the gene matches. The length of the CDR3 is 13 residues. Looked up from germline, CDR1 is MGHDK and CDR2 is SYGVNS. CDR3 loop: CASRGQANTEAFF. In nucleotides, the CDR3 is TGTGCCAGTAGAGGACAGGCCAACACTGAAGCTTTCTTT.

This chain links TRBV10-2 with TRBJ2-7; 10 bases align to TRBD1. V gave up 6 bases and J gave up 4 bases; unmatched junction bases: 6. Germline V gene data show CDR1 as WSHSY and CDR2 as SAAADI. The CDR3 sequence is 14 residues long. The CDR3 DNA sequence: TGCGCCAGCAGCGTCCCGGGACAGGGGTACGAGCAGTACTTC. Its protein product is CASSVPGQGYEQYF.

The J gene is TRBJ2-3, the V gene TRBV5-1; no reliable D call. Germline CDR1 SGHRS, CDR2 YFSETQ. The V and J ends lost 4 bases and 6 bases respectively, with 15 bases between them. The CDR3 is 14 amino acids. The CDR3 spells CASSRDTVGDTQYF. The DNA for the CDR3 is TGCGCCAGCAGCCGCGACACGGTTGGCGATACGCAGTATTTT. Full variable domain (remainder filled in from reference TRBV5-1 and TRBJ2-3): KAGVTQTPRYLIKTRGQQVTLSCSPISGHRSVSWYQQTPGQGLQFLFEYFSETQRNKGNFPGRFSGRQFSNSRSEMNVSTLELGDSALYLCASSRDTVGDTQYFGPGTRLTVL.

The J gene is TRBJ2-3, the V gene TRBV6-5; possible D gene TRBD1, 6 bases. The CDR3 sequence is 13 residues long. V dropped 8 bases and J dropped 0 bases, with 9 bases sitting between them. The germline CDR1 and CDR2 sequences are MNHEY and SVGAGI. For the CDR3, the DNA is TGTGCCAGCCGGACAGCTAGCACAGATACGCAGTATTTT. Translating gives CASRTASTDTQYF.

This sequence joins TRBV14 and TRBJ2-1; D perhaps matches TRBD1 (6 bases). Germline V gene sequence: CDR1 SGHDN, CDR2 FVKESK. Trimming left V 2 bases short and J 1 base short, with 12 bases between. CDR3 length equals 16 residues. CDR3 sequence: CASSQPGQFSYNEQFF. The CDR3 DNA is TGTGCCAGCAGCCAACCGGGACAATTTTCCTACAATGAGCAGTTCTTC.

Only one count was recorded for this clone. This chain connects TRBV9 to TRBJ2-2; 8 nucleotides line up with TRBD2. The germline gives CDR1 SGDLS, CDR2 YYNGEE. J gave up 6 bases and V 6 bases, and 7 bases lay outside the gene matches. The CDR3 is 14 residues long. The DNA of the CDR3 is TGTGCCAGCAAACCAGCGGGAGCCGCCGGGGAGCTGTTTTTT. The encoded protein is CASKPAGAAGELFF.

V is TRBV9 and J is TRBJ2-1; 10 bases fit TRBD2. V gave up 3 bases and J gave up 4 bases; unmatched junction bases: 10. The CDR3 is made up of 17 amino acids. Germline V gene data show CDR1 as SGDLS and CDR2 as YYNGEE. The CDR3 loop reads CASSATIIAGGYNEQFF. DNA for the CDR3: TGTGCCAGCAGCGCTACGATTATAGCGGGAGGTTACAATGAGCAGTTCTTC.

The chain is built from TRBV28 and TRBJ2-5; D unclear. The CDR3 is made up of 11 amino acids. Deletions cut 3 bases from V and 7 bases from J, with 6 bases between. In germline, CDR1 is MDHEN, CDR2 SYDVKM. CDR3 nucleotides: TGTGCCAGCAGTTTCGGAGCGACCCAGTACTTC. This sequence encodes CASSFGATQYF.

The chain combines TRBV10-3 with TRBJ1-1; D might be TRBD1 (6 bases). Germline V gives CDR1 ENHRY, CDR2 SYGVKD. The CDR3 is 11 residues long. The ends were cut back, 3 bases at V and 8 bases at J, with 7 bases in the middle. This chain's CDR3 is CAISDRGEAFF. CDR3 sequence (DNA): TGTGCCATCAGTGACAGGGGAGAAGCTTTCTTT.

This clone has a handful of counts. The J gene is TRBJ2-3, the V gene TRBV19; 9 bases line up with TRBD1. This CDR3 contains 16 residues. V trimming: 6 bases; J trimming: 5 bases; junction bases outside the gene matches: 12. Looked up from germline, CDR1 is LNHDA and CDR2 is SQIVND (reference sequence). CDR3 in amino acids: CASSLFTGTGLDTQYF. The CDR3 nucleotides are TGTGCCAGTAGCCTCTTTACCGGGACAGGGTTAGATACGCAGTATTTT.

In nucleotides, the CDR3 is TGTGCCACCAGTGACCAAAGAGGGACAGGGGGCCTTGGGGCAGATACGCAGTATTTT. As protein: CATSDQRGTGGLGADTQYF. The chain employs TRBV24-1 and TRBJ2-3, with 12 positions matching TRBD1. J lost 4 bases, V lost 4 bases, and 14 bases had no gene match. The CDR3 length is 19 residues. Germline V gene data show CDR1 as KGHDR and CDR2 as SFDVKD.

The chain is built from TRBV21-1 and TRBJ2-7; TRBD1 is the table's D call and was not checked against the DNA. TRBV21-1 is a pseudogene. This CDR3 has 14 residues. CDR3 region: CASSSRTGTYEQYF. DNA of the CDR3: TGTGCCAGCAGCTCCCGGACAGGCACCTACGAGCAGTACTTC.

The rearrangement links TRBV19 to TRBJ2-6; 8 bases agree with TRBD1. V gave up 5 bases and J gave up 2 bases; unmatched junction bases: 11. Germline CDR1 and CDR2: LNHDA and SQIVND (reference sequence). The CDR3 runs 18 residues. CDR3 sequence (DNA): TGTGCCAGTAGTGTTCCCTCAGGGGGCGTTGCTGGGGCCAACGTCCTGACTTTC. Amino acid sequence: CASSVPSGGVAGANVLTF. Drawing the rest from reference TRBV19 and TRBJ2-6, the complete variable domain is DGGITQSPKYLFRKEGQNVTLSCEQNLNHDAMYWYRQDPGQGLRLIYYSQIVNDFQKGDIAEGYSVSREKKESFPLTVTSAQKNPTAFYLCASSVPSGGVAGANVLTFGAGSRLTVL.

The chain couples TRBV11-2 to TRBJ2-7; D is possibly TRBD1 (6 bases). From germline, CDR1 is SGHAT and CDR2 FQNNGV. The CDR3 is made up of 15 amino acids. Trimming pared 5 bases from V and 3 bases from J, leaving 17 bases between. CDR3 nucleotide sequence: TGTGCCAGCAGCCACCCTGTGGCAGGGGACTACGAGCAGTACTTC. Residues: CASSHPVAGDYEQYF. The entire variable domain, with the rest obtained from reference TRBV11-2 and TRBJ2-7, is as follows: EAGVAQSPRYKIIEKRQSVAFWCNPISGHATLYWYQQILGQGPKLLIQFQNNGVVDDSQLPKDRFSAERLKGVDSTLKIQPAKLEDSAVYLCASSHPVAGDYEQYFGPGTRLTVT.

This clone turned up a few times. Here the CDR3 reads CASSLQSGLTHQPQHF. Here the CDR3 DNA reads TGTGCCAGCAGCTTACAGTCAGGGTTAACTCATCAGCCCCAGCATTTT. V gene TRBV7-9 combines with J gene TRBJ1-5; D is perhaps TRBD1 (5 bases). The CDR3 consists of 16 residues. The germline V gene has CDR1 SEHNR and CDR2 FQNEAQ (reference sequence). V was cut by 2 bases and J by 5 bases, with 16 bases left in between.

V gene TRBV7-9 combines with J gene TRBJ2-3, with TRBD2 identical over 8 bases. CDR3 size: 15 residues. V trimming: 4 bases; J trimming: 3 bases; junction bases outside the gene matches: 6. Germline values: CDR1 SEHNR, CDR2 FQNEAQ (reference sequence). Here the CDR3 DNA reads TGTGCCAGCAGCTGGGGGAGCGGGAGTACAGATACGCAGTATTTT. Protein product: CASSWGSGSTDTQYF.

The V gene is TRBV3-1 (or the pseudogene TRBV3-2), the J gene TRBJ2-2; no clear D gene. Germline loops: CDR1 LGHDT, CDR2 YNNKEL (reference sequence). The CDR3 is 15 amino acids. V lost 3 bases to trimming and J lost 0 bases, with 8 bases between them. DNA of the CDR3: TGTGCCAGCAGCCATCACGGGTCGAACACCGGGGAGCTGTTTTTT. It translates to CASSHHGSNTGELFF.

The J gene is TRBJ1-5, the V gene TRBV30; D remains unclear. CDR3 length equals 14 residues. CDR1 GTSNPN and CDR2 SVGIG come from the germline V gene (reference sequence). The V gene lost 2 bases and the J gene lost 3 bases, with 11 bases spanning the gap. The CDR3 reads CAWSLGLNNQPQHF. The CDR3 DNA follows: TGTGCCTGGAGTCTTGGGCTAAACAATCAGCCCCAGCATTTT.

This rearrangement joins TRBV20-1 to TRBJ2-7; 9 nucleotides agree with TRBD1. This CDR3 region has 13 residues. The trim removed 3 bases at V and 4 bases at J, leaving 4 bases unmatched. CDR1 and CDR2 from the germline V gene are DFQATT and SNEGSKA (reference sequence). CDR3 in amino acids: CSASGGQGYEQYF. CDR3 DNA: TGCAGTGCTAGTGGGGGACAGGGTTACGAGCAGTACTTC.

This clone has just one count. The V and J genes are TRBV19 and TRBJ1-4; 7 bases agree with TRBD1. The CDR3 has 15 residues. V lost 5 bases and J lost 6; bases outside the gene matches: 9. CDR1 and CDR2 from the germline V gene are LNHDA and SQIVND (reference sequence). CDR3 sequence: CASSPTGWLDEKLFF. CDR3 bases: TGTGCCAGTAGTCCGACAGGGTGGTTGGATGAAAAACTGTTTTTT.

The chain recombines TRBV24-1 with TRBJ2-1; 15 nucleotides agree with TRBD2. Losses at the gene ends were 3 bases for V and 3 bases for J; bases not matched to a gene: 8. From germline, CDR1 is KGHDR and CDR2 SFDVKD. The CDR3 contains 19 residues. The CDR3 here is CATSDPGLAGGGIYNEQFF. The DNA for the CDR3 is TGTGCCACCAGTGATCCTGGACTAGCGGGAGGGGGGATCTACAATGAGCAGTTCTTC.

In its sample, this clone was seen a few times. The chain couples TRBV29-1 to TRBJ2-3; TRBD2 aligns across 8 bases. Looked up from germline, CDR1 is SQVTM and CDR2 is ANQGSEA. This CDR3 is built from 13 residues. J was trimmed by 6 bases and V by 6 bases; bases with no gene match: 8. The CDR3 bases are TGCAGCGTACTGGGACTAGGGGGGGATACGCAGTATTTT. Translated: CSVLGLGGDTQYF.

This clone was counted once. This sequence joins TRBV12-3 or TRBV12-4 and TRBJ1-3, with D possibly TRBD1 on 6 matching bases. CDR3 length: 13 amino acids. With 5 bases removed from V and 4 bases from J, the gap between germline ends came to 9 bases. CDR3 sequence (DNA): TGTGCCAGCAGTACAGGGATAGGAAACACCATATATTTT. Protein sequence: CASSTGIGNTIYF.

V is TRBV11-3 and J is TRBJ2-1; D remains unclear. Germline V lookup: CDR1 SGHNT, CDR2 YENEEA. The CDR3 covers 13 residues. Trimming removed 5 bases at V and 8 bases at J, with 13 bases between. The CDR3 nucleotides read TGTGCCAGCAGCCTGGCCGAGGTCTATGAGCAGTTCTTC. Amino acid sequence: CASSLAEVYEQFF.

The table lists this clone with a few counts. V is TRBV28 and J is TRBJ2-1; 16 bases line up with TRBD2. From germline, CDR1 is MDHEN and CDR2 SYDVKM. After removal of 6 bases from V and 7 bases from J, the junction contained 27 bases not matched to a gene. This CDR3 is built from 23 residues. The CDR3 spells CASSSSGRIGLWGLAGGQNEQFF. The CDR3 DNA follows: TGTGCCAGCAGCTCAAGCGGGAGAATAGGATTGTGGGGACTAGCGGGAGGGCAAAATGAGCAGTTCTTC.

This sequence joins TRBV4-1 and TRBJ2-1; 7 bases match TRBD2. Germline CDR1 MGHRA, CDR2 YSYEKL. This CDR3 has 16 residues. The ends lost 0 bases at V and 10 bases at J; junction bases unmatched: 12. The CDR3: CASSQDSAGAGREQFF. In DNA form, the CDR3 reads TGCGCCAGCAGCCAAGATTCTGCGGGAGCAGGGAGGGAGCAGTTCTTC.

This clone was seen a single time. The V call is TRBV7-6, the J call TRBJ2-1, with 9 bases identical to TRBD2. This CDR3 comprises 15 residues. Trimming took 5 bases from V and 8 from J; bases not matched to a gene: 10. From germline, CDR1 is SGHVS and CDR2 FNYEAQ. Here the CDR3 DNA reads TGTGCCAGCAGCCGAGGACTAGCGACTGTGGATGAGCAGTTCTTC. It specifies CASSRGLATVDEQFF.

The gene calls are TRBV24-1 and TRBJ2-3; TRBD2 agrees at 7 bases. In germline, CDR1 is KGHDR, CDR2 SFDVKD. The junction had 9 bases not matched to a gene; V was cut back by 3 bases and J by 4 bases. CDR3 length: 16 amino acids. CDR3 sequence reads: CATSDPGRVGPDTQYF. The DNA of the CDR3 is TGTGCCACCAGTGATCCGGGGAGGGTAGGTCCAGATACGCAGTATTTT.